Below are 13 T cell receptor beta chains sequenced from a single sample in a study of shared clonotypes between healthy human individuals. Data came from immunoSEQ multiplex PCR; TCRdb stores just in-frame clones and leaves some out. The sample yields roughly 2.5 million clones, roughly nine tenths seen once. Sequenced sample: naive CD4+ T cells sorted from blood. Described subset: CD45RA+ positively selected. The receptors were sampled from a man aged 18 to 29 in good health.

CDR3 in amino acids: CASSWGSAATNEKLFF. The CDR3 DNA reads TGCGCCAGCAGCTGGGGTTCAGCGGCAACTAATGAAAAACTGTTTTTT. The chain combines TRBV5-1 with TRBJ1-4; D gene unclear. The V end lost 3 bases, the J end lost 0 bases, and 12 bases lay between the germline ends. This CDR3 spans 16 amino acids. Germline CDR1 reads SGHRS; CDR2 reads YFSETQ.

Remarks on this clone: At one of its ends the junction is not consistent with the germline gene, which may arise from a read error. The J gene is TRBJ2-5, the V gene TRBV7-7; D call uncertain. The CDR3 is 14 residues long. In germline, CDR1 is SSHAT, CDR2 FNYEAQ (reference sequence). The CDR3 coding sequence is TGTGCTAGCAGCCCCCTGCAGGACCCCGAGACCCAGTACTTC. This encodes CASSPLQDPETQYF.

The J gene is TRBJ2-2, the V gene TRBV5-4, with D uncertain. Germline V lookup: CDR1 SGHNT, CDR2 YYREEE (reference sequence). V dropped 1 base and J dropped 7 bases, with 5 bases sitting between them. The CDR3 extends over 12 amino acids. CDR3 amino acids: CASSLLFGELFF. In DNA form, the CDR3 reads TGTGCCAGCAGCTTGCTTTTCGGGGAGCTGTTTTTT.

This chain connects TRBV5-1 to TRBJ1-1; the D gene is possibly TRBD1 (6 bases). V shed 2 bases and J shed 0 bases, with 14 bases lying between them. CDR1 and CDR2 (germline): SGHRS, YFSETQ. The CDR3 contains 16 residues. The CDR3 region is CASSFGRGYMNTEAFF. The CDR3, as DNA: TGCGCCAGCAGCTTCGGCAGGGGCTACATGAACACTGAAGCTTTCTTT.

The J gene is TRBJ1-3, the V gene TRBV7-9; unclear D gene. V was trimmed by 6 bases and J by 0 bases, leaving 12 bases between them. The CDR3 length is 15 residues. Germline CDR1 and CDR2: SEHNR and FQNEAQ (reference sequence). The CDR3: CASSASLGSGNTIYF. In DNA, the CDR3 is TGTGCCAGCAGTGCGAGCCTAGGCTCTGGAAACACCATATATTTT.

The CDR3 region is CASSLVTSHTGELFF. In nucleotides, the CDR3 is TGTGCCAGCAGCTTAGTGACTTCTCACACCGGGGAGCTGTTTTTT. The chain couples TRBV7-2 to TRBJ2-2, with unresolved D. CDR1 is SGHTA, CDR2 FQGNSA, per germline. The CDR3 is made up of 15 amino acids. V lost 1 base, J lost 3 bases, and 9 bases lay in between.

The chain is built from TRBV7-9 and TRBJ1-2; D gene unclear. Between the trimmed V and J ends, which lost 1 base and 5 bases, there was a span of 17 bases. The germline gives CDR1 SEHNR, CDR2 FQNEAQ (reference sequence). The length of the CDR3 is 16 residues. CDR3 DNA: TGTGCCAGCAGCTTAGATTTCAACAGTTACCTTTATGGCTACACCTTC. This gives the protein CASSLDFNSYLYGYTF. Full variable domain (outside the CDR3, taken from reference TRBV7-9 and TRBJ1-2): DTGVSQNPRHKITKRGQNVTFRCDPISEHNRLYWYRQTLGQGPEFLTYFQNEAQLEKSRLLSDRFSAERPKGSFSTLEIQRTEQGDSAMYLCASSLDFNSYLYGYTFGSGTRLTVV.

This clone has only one observation. DNA for the CDR3: TGTGCCAGCAGCTTAGTGATAGATGAGCAGTTCTTC. It specifies CASSLVIDEQFF. The rearrangement joins TRBV5-5 to TRBJ2-1; D uncertain. CDR1 and CDR2 from the germline V gene are SGHKS and YYEKEE (reference sequence). V gave up 2 bases and J gave up 8 bases, with 8 bases separating them. This CDR3 contains 12 residues.

The rearrangement uses TRBV11-2 and TRBJ2-3; TRBD1 matches 7 bases. This CDR3 has 15 amino acids. CDR1 and CDR2 (germline): SGHAT, FQNNGV. V lost 3 bases and J lost 4; bases outside the gene matches: 7. Written as DNA, the CDR3 is TGTGCCAGCAGCTTTAACAGGGGAGTAGCAGATACGCAGTATTTT. This sequence encodes CASSFNRGVADTQYF.

This rearrangement joins TRBV28 to TRBJ1-5; 7 bases are a match to TRBD1. Germline lookup yields CDR1 MDHEN and CDR2 SYDVKM. This CDR3 comprises 18 residues. With V trimmed by 5 bases and J by 0 bases, 13 bases remained unmatched. The CDR3 DNA follows: TGTGCCAGCAGTGCCCCGTTGACAGGGTTCTATAGCAATCAGCCCCAGCATTTT. It translates to CASSAPLTGFYSNQPQHF.

J is TRBJ2-5 and V is TRBV5-1; the match to TRBD1 covers 8 bases. The CDR3 has 15 amino acids. Trimming at V came to 0 bases and at J to 4 bases, leaving 5 bases not matched to a gene. Per the germline V gene, CDR1 is SGHRS and CDR2 is YFSETQ. The CDR3 bases are TGCGCCAGCAGCTTGGACGGCAGGGGGCTAGAGACCCAGTACTTC. This encodes CASSLDGRGLETQYF.

In this sample, this clone turned up once. The chain couples TRBV7-9 to TRBJ1-1, with D possibly being TRBD1 (5 bases). Germline CDR1 and CDR2: SEHNR and FQNEAQ (reference sequence). V dropped 7 bases and J dropped 0 bases, with 15 bases sitting between them. The CDR3 contains 15 residues. This CDR3 reads CASTPGRGMNTEAFF. As DNA, the CDR3 is TGTGCCAGCACCCCAGGGCGGGGGATGAACACTGAAGCTTTCTTT.

The rearrangement joins TRBV7-9 to TRBJ1-1; D unclear. V lost 1 base, J lost 1 base, and 7 bases lay in between. This CDR3 is built from 14 residues. CDR1 is SEHNR and CDR2 is FQNEAQ in the germline V gene (reference sequence). CDR3 sequence: CASSLGSWNTEAFF. The DNA of the CDR3 is TGTGCCAGCAGCTTAGGTTCCTGGAACACTGAAGCTTTCTTT.